This T cell receptor beta chain was observed in a study of blood T cell repertoires in COVID-19. Study-level information: PBMCs, B-cell-depleted T cells, or T cells were the source of the cDNA or gDNA that made up the material.

Germline loops: CDR1 DFQATT, CDR2 SNEGSKA (reference sequence). Trimming cost V 3 bases and J 5 bases, with 11 bases left between them. CDR3 length equals 13 residues. In the authors' methods: Amplification with reference gene primers provided the estimates of nucleated cell counts. Sequencing was performed with immunoSEQ multiplex PCR; in TCRdb, only in-frame clones are kept and a portion is missing. V and J calls and clone size are those listed in that table; D and trimming were worked out from the DNA. Among 300,000 to 350,000 clones listed, approximately 90% were seen once. During active infection, Seattle patients enrolled and were then monitored through disease.

Sequencing used peripheral blood. The chain couples TRBV20-1 to TRBJ1-5; D unclear. The clonotype was recovered from a woman aged 25 to 45 with COVID-19, enrolled during active disease. The DNA of the CDR3 is TGCAGTGCTAGTCTCCGGCAGGATCAGCCCCAGCATTTT. Protein sequence: CSASLRQDQPQHF.